These 10 T cell receptor beta chains share one sample of origin, sequenced in a study of T-cell reconstitution after alpha-beta-depleted transplantation in children. This sample's TCRbeta library carried unique molecular identifier barcodes. TCRdb re-called the PCR reads with MiXCR, one entry per CDR3 protein. The sample consists of around 680,000 distinct CDR3 sequences, 16% of them appearing once. The input for sequencing was PBMCs from the stem cell graft donor, taken from the stem cell graft. These receptors all stem from a human donor who donated a stem cell graft to a child with acute myeloid leukemia.

This clonotype was seen ten or more times. V usage is TRBV12-3 or TRBV12-4 and J usage is TRBJ2-7, with a possible D match to TRBD2 (6 bases). Trimming shortened V by 5 bases and J by 12 bases, and 20 bases separated the two germline ends. The CDR3 consists of 13 residues. CDR3 loop: CASSPPGALDLYF. The CDR3 DNA reads as TGTGCCAGCAGTCCGCCGGGAGCCCTAGATCTGTACTTC.

J is TRBJ2-1 and V is TRBV15; maybe TRBD1 (6 bases). V dropped 3 bases and J dropped 3 bases, with 9 bases sitting between them. From germline, CDR1 is LNHNV and CDR2 YYDKDF (reference sequence). The CDR3 has 14 residues. The CDR3 nucleotides are TGTGCCACCAGCAGTACAGGGTTCTACAATGAGCAGTTCTTC. Its translation is CATSSTGFYNEQFF.

This clonotype was seen many times. The chain joins TRBV7-2 to TRBJ1-1; the D gene is possibly TRBD1 (6 bases). The CDR3 runs to 12 residues. Trimming took 5 bases from V and 12 from J, leaving 16 bases between them. CDR1 is SGHTA, CDR2 FQGNSA, per germline. CDR3 DNA sequence: TGTGCCAGCAGCCCGTGGACAGAGGAGCCTTTCTTT. Amino acids: CASSPWTEEPFF.

CDR3 DNA sequence: TGCAGTGTCACGAAGACGCCTTATAGCAATCAGCCCCAGCATTTT. It translates to CSVTKTPYSNQPQHF. V gene TRBV20-1 combines with J gene TRBJ1-5; D unclear. Per the germline V gene, CDR1 is DFQATT and CDR2 is SNEGSKA (reference sequence). This CDR3 region has 15 residues. Trimming left V 7 bases short and J 0 bases short, with 16 bases between.

This clonotype was seen many times. The chain uses TRBV5-8 and TRBJ2-1; TRBD2 matches at 8 bases. The J segment lost 3 bases and the V segment lost 0 bases, leaving 2 bases of the junction unmatched. The V gene's germline CDR1 is SGHTS and CDR2 YDEGEE. This CDR3 has 15 amino acids. CDR3 nucleotides: TGTGCCAGCAGCTTGGCCCGGGGGGGCTACAATGAGCAGTTCTTC. It specifies CASSLARGGYNEQFF. The variable domain in full, with the rest retrieved from reference TRBV5-8 and TRBJ2-1, is EAGVTQSPTHLIKTRGQQATLRCSPISGHTSVYWYQQALGLGLQFLLWYDEGEERNRGNFPPRFSGRQFPNYSSELNVNALELEDSALYLCASSLARGGYNEQFFGPGTRLTVL.

This clonotype has more than one count but fewer than ten. A junction end diverges from the germline sequence, so it may reflect a read error. V and J are TRBV20-1 and TRBJ2-3; 8 positions agree with TRBD2. From germline, CDR1 is DFQATT and CDR2 SNEGSKA (reference sequence). The CDR3 contains 12 residues. The CDR3 here is CSARDWGGGGPF. CDR3 nucleotide sequence: TGCAGTGCTAGAGATTGGGGCGGCGGGGGGCCTTTT.

This clonotype has ten or more counts. The V gene is TRBV4-3, the J gene TRBJ2-5; TRBD2 is a possible D gene (5 bases). The CDR3 spans 14 residues. V gave up 1 base and J gave up 4 bases, with 10 bases separating them. The germline gives CDR1 LGHNA, CDR2 YSLEER. In nucleotides, the CDR3 is TGCGCCAGCAGCCAAGCGGAGGCCCGAGAGACCCAGTACTTC. This encodes CASSQAEARETQYF.

The chain joins TRBV5-1 to TRBJ1-5; tentatively, D is TRBD1 (5 bases). Germline values: CDR1 SGHRS, CDR2 YFSETQ. Deletions cut 1 base from V and 7 bases from J, with 12 bases between. This CDR3 has 14 amino acids. CDR3 coding DNA: TGCGCCAGCAGCTTGAGCACTGGGGGACAGCCCCAGCATTTT. Its protein product is CASSLSTGGQPQHF.

This clonotype was recorded once. The chain uses TRBV28 and TRBJ1-5, with 7 positions matching TRBD1. The germline gives CDR1 MDHEN, CDR2 SYDVKM. V lost 6 bases, J lost 11 bases, and 19 bases stayed unmatched. The CDR3 runs to 16 residues. Written as DNA, the CDR3 is TGTGCCAGCAGGCCAGTGGGGACAGTCCCCACAAAGACCCAGCATTTT. Residues: CASRPVGTVPTKTQHF.

This clonotype was detected ten times or more. The rearrangement uses TRBV7-3 and TRBJ2-3; D remains unclear. V lost 4 bases, J lost 1 base, and 12 bases lay in between. This CDR3 has 15 amino acids. The germline CDR1 and CDR2 sequences are SGHTA and FQGTGA. This CDR3 reads CASSSTWGGTDTQYF. The CDR3 coding sequence is TGTGCCAGCAGCTCCACTTGGGGTGGCACAGATACGCAGTATTTT.